The TCR beta chain under discussion was sequenced for a study of blood T cell repertoires in COVID-19. About the research overall: PBMCs, B-cell-depleted T cells, or T cells provided the cDNA or gDNA that made up the material.

Germline V gene sequence: CDR1 SGHTA, CDR2 FQGTGA. CDR3 length: 16 residues. V was pared by 1 base and J by 0 bases, with 11 bases between. Per the authors' pipeline: The authors estimated nucleated cell counts from reference gene primer amplification. Here immunoSEQ multiplex PCR was the method, and the copy in TCRdb shows in-frame clones only, minus some. That table gives V, J and clone size, and the DNA gave D and trimming. The data show about 340,000 clones, 83% seen once. The chain couples TRBV7-3 to TRBJ2-3, with D possibly matching TRBD1 (6 bases). Sequenced: peripheral blood. The sequence was collected from a man younger than 45 with active or convalescent COVID-19. This CDR3 reads CASSLKGEFSTDTQYF. The DNA for the CDR3 is TGTGCCAGCAGCTTAAAGGGGGAATTTAGCACAGATACGCAGTATTTT.